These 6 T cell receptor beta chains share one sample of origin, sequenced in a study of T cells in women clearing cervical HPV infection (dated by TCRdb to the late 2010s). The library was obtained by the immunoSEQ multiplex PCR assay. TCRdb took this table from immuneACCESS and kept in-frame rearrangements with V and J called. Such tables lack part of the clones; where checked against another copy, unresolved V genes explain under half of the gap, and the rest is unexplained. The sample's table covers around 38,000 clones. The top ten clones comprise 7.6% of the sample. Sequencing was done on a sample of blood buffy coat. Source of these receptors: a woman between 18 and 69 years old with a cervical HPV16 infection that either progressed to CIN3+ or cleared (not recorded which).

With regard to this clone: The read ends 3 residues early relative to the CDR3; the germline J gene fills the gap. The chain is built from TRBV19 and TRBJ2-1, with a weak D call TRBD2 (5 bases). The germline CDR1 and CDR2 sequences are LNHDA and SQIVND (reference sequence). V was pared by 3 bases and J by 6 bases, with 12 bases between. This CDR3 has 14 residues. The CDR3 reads CASSIFASFNEQFF. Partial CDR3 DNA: TGTGCCAGTAGTATTTTTGCTAGCTTCAATGAG.

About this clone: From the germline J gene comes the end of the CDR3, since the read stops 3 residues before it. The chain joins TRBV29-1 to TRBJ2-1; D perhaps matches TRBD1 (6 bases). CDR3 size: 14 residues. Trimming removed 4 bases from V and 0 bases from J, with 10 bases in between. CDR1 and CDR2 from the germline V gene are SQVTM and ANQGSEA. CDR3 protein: CSVGRGVSYNEQFF. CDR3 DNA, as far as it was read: TGCAGCGTTGGCAGGGGAGTCTCCTACAATGAG.

The CDR3 protein is CASSEGGLAENTGELFF. The DNA read from the CDR3 is TGCGCCAGCAGTGAGGGGGGACTAGCGGAGAACACCGGGGAG. The V gene is TRBV10-1, the J gene TRBJ2-2, with TRBD2 matching 11 bases. With the read ending 3 residues before the CDR3 end, the germline J gene is used to fill in that end. Unmatched junction bases numbered 3, after V lost 2 bases and J lost 1 base. The germline V gene has CDR1 WNHNN and CDR2 SYGVQD (reference sequence). The length of the CDR3 is 17 residues.

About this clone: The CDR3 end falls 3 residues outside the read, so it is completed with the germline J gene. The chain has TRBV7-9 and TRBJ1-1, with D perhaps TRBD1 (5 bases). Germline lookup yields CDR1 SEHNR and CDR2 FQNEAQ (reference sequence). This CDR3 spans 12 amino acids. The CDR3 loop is CASSYTGYEAFF. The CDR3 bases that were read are TGTGCCAGCAGCTATACAGGATACGAG.

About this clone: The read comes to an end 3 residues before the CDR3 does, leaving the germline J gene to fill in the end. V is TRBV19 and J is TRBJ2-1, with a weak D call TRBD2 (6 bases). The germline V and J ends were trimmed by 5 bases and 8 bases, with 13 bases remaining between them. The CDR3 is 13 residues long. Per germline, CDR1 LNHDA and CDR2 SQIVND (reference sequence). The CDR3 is CASSPGGMDEQFF. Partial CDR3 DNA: TGTGCCAGTAGTCCCGGGGGAATGGATGAG.

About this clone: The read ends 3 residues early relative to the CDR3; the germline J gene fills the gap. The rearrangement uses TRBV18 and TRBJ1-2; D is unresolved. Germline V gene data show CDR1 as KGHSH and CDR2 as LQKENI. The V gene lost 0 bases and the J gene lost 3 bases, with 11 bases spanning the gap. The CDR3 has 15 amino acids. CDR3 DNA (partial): TGTGCCAGCTCACCACCGCTGCCGGACTACTATGGC. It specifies CASSPPLPDYYG. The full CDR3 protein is CASSPPLPDYYGYTF.